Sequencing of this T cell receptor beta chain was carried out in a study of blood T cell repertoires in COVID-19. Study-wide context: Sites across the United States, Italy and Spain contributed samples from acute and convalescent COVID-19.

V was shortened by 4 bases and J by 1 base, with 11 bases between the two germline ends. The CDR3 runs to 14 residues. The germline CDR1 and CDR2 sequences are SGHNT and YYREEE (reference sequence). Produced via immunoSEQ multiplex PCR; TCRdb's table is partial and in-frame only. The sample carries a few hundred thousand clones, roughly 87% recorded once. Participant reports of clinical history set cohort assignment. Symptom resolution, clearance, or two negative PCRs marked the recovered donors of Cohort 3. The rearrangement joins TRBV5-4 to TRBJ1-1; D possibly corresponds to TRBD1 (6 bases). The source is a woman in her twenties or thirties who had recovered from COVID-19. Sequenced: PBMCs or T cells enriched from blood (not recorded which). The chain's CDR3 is CASSDPGQNTEAFF. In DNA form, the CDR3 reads TGTGCCAGCAGCGATCCGGGACAGAACACTGAAGCTTTCTTT.